The 25 T cell receptor beta chains below all came from one sample that was sequenced in a study of T-cell memory formation after mild COVID-19. TCRdb fed the 5' RACE reads into MiXCR, producing one record per CDR3 protein. The sample holds about 180,000 distinct CDR3 sequences; about a sixth are singletons and the top ten take around 2%. The sample comprised PBMCs or a T cell subset sorted from them (not recorded which). Every receptor here comes from an adult woman who had mild COVID-19 (a few samples of this study predate the infection). Cell type and time point are not known.

This chain uses TRBV12-3 or TRBV12-4 with TRBJ2-7, with D perhaps TRBD2 (5 bases). The ends were cut back, 5 bases at V and 2 bases at J, with 16 bases in the middle. The CDR3 extends over 15 amino acids. The DNA for the CDR3 is TGTGCCAGCAGTGGTAGTGAGGGTCTAACCTACGAGCAGTACTTC. Its protein is CASSGSEGLTYEQYF.

The sample holds a few counts of this clonotype. The chain has TRBV18 and TRBJ2-2; D remains ambiguous. The CDR3 length is 13 residues. V lost 8 bases to trimming and J lost 5 bases, with 12 bases between them. Germline V CDR1 and CDR2: KGHSH, LQKENI. The DNA for the CDR3 is TGTGCCAGCCGCACGCCTGGGACCGGGGAGCTGTTTTTT. It translates to CASRTPGTGELFF. Complete variable domain (other parts from reference TRBV18 and TRBJ2-2): NAGVMQNPRHLVRRRGQEARLRCSPMKGHSHVYWYRQLPEEGLKFMVYLQKENIIDESGMPKERFSAEFPKEGPSILRIQQVVRGDSAAYFCASRTPGTGELFFGEGSRLTVL.

This clonotype was counted between two and nine times. The V call is TRBV3-1, the J call TRBJ2-7; tentative D call: TRBD2 (5 bases). Looked up from germline, CDR1 is LGHDT and CDR2 is YNNKEL (reference sequence). V was pared by 6 bases and J by 3 bases, with 12 bases between. The CDR3 extends over 13 amino acids. Here the CDR3 DNA reads TGTGCCAGCAGGGGCGGAGGACGCTACGAGCAGTACTTC. The encoded protein is CASRGGGRYEQYF.

The chain carries TRBV23-1 and TRBJ2-1, with 9 bases identical to TRBD2. TRBV23-1 is an open reading frame whose function is uncertain. The CDR3 has 18 amino acids. V was clipped by 2 bases and J by 4 bases; unmatched bases: 12. The CDR3 DNA sequence: TGCGCCAGCAGTCAACCCCGCTCGCGGGAGGGCCTTTACAATGAGCAGTTCTTC. This gives the protein CASSQPRSREGLYNEQFF.

This clonotype came up a few times. The CDR3 is CASRRLQGAGNTIYF. CDR3 nucleotide sequence: TGTGCCAGCAGGCGACTACAGGGAGCTGGAAACACCATATATTTT. The chain joins TRBV6-5 to TRBJ1-3, with a weak D call TRBD1 (6 bases). CDR1 is MNHEY and CDR2 is SVGAGI in the germline V gene. V was trimmed by 6 bases and J by 2 bases, leaving 14 bases between them. The CDR3 runs to 15 residues.

The sample holds a few counts of this clonotype. This chain uses TRBV29-1 with TRBJ2-1; D is possibly TRBD2 (5 bases). The CDR3 is 14 residues long. Looked up from germline, CDR1 is SQVTM and CDR2 is ANQGSEA. Trimming stripped 2 bases from V and 0 bases from J, with 8 bases between. CDR3 nucleotide sequence: TGCAGCGTTGAACGGGGTAGCTCCTACAATGAGCAGTTCTTC. This sequence encodes CSVERGSSYNEQFF.

The V call is TRBV5-1, the J call TRBJ2-5; D ambiguous. Trimming pared 0 bases from V and 7 bases from J, leaving 4 bases between. The CDR3 contains 11 residues. Germline loops: CDR1 SGHRS, CDR2 YFSETQ. In nucleotides, the CDR3 is TGCGCCAGCAGCTTGGTGGGGACCCAGTACTTC. Protein: CASSLVGTQYF.

This clonotype turned up a few times. This chain joins TRBV6-5 and TRBJ1-5; TRBD1 agrees at 9 bases. Germline V CDR1 and CDR2: MNHEY, SVGAGI. The CDR3 is made up of 13 amino acids. V shed 9 bases, J shed 4 bases, and the junction held 4 bases outside the gene matches. CDR3 amino acids: CASTGGLNQPQHF. The CDR3 DNA follows: TGTGCCAGTACAGGGGGCTTGAATCAGCCCCAGCATTTT.

The chain couples TRBV19 to TRBJ1-1; 8 bases are shared with TRBD1. V dropped 0 bases and J dropped 2; count of bases not matched to a gene: 17. Germline V gives CDR1 LNHDA, CDR2 SQIVND (reference sequence). The CDR3 extends over 20 amino acids. The CDR3, as DNA: TGTGCCAGTAGTATAGATCGGGGTCCTGGGTTGGACAGGGCTAACACTGAAGCTTTCTTT. Encoded protein: CASSIDRGPGLDRANTEAFF. Combining the CDR3 with reference TRBV19 and TRBJ1-1 gives the whole variable domain DGGITQSPKYLFRKEGQNVTLSCEQNLNHDAMYWYRQDPGQGLRLIYYSQIVNDFQKGDIAEGYSVSREKKESFPLTVTSAQKNPTAFYLCASSIDRGPGLDRANTEAFFGQGTRLTVV.

This clonotype came up a few times. The chain has TRBV29-1 and TRBJ2-5; 7 bases map to TRBD2. Germline CDR1 is SQVTM and CDR2 is ANQGSEA. V shed 3 bases, J shed 3 bases, and the junction held 16 bases outside the gene matches. The CDR3 is 17 amino acids. The CDR3 coding sequence is TGCAGCGTTGAGCGTACCGGGAGACTAGCCGAAGAAGAGACCCAGTACTTC. Amino acid sequence: CSVERTGRLAEEETQYF. The whole variable domain, remainder taken from reference TRBV29-1 and TRBJ2-5, is SAVISQKPSRDICQRGTSLTIQCQVDSQVTMMFWYRQQPGQSLTLIATANQGSEATYESGFVIDKFPISRPNLTFSTLTVSNMSPEDSSIYLCSVERTGRLAEEETQYFGPGTRLLVL.

The genes are TRBV18 and TRBJ2-1; 9 bases agree with TRBD1. Germline-derived CDR1 and CDR2 are KGHSH and LQKENI. V was clipped by 5 bases and J by 1 base; unmatched bases: 6. CDR3 length: 16 amino acids. CDR3 nucleotide sequence: TGTGCCAGCTCATCACAGGGGGCAGGTTCCTACAATGAGCAGTTCTTC. Translation gives CASSSQGAGSYNEQFF.

This clonotype was counted only a few times. CDR3 in DNA: TGTGCCAGCAGTTACCCTGACAGGGGGAGGAACACTGAAGCTTTCTTT. Its translation: CASSYPDRGRNTEAFF. V usage is TRBV6-5 and J usage is TRBJ1-1; 9 bases are a match to TRBD1. Trimming at V came to 2 bases and at J to 1 base, leaving 5 bases not matched to a gene. CDR1 is MNHEY and CDR2 is SVGAGI in the germline V gene. The CDR3 is 16 residues long.

This clonotype was found a few times. The J gene is TRBJ2-7, the V gene TRBV10-3, with TRBD2 matching over 8 bases. Germline CDR1 ENHRY, CDR2 SYGVKD. This CDR3 has 14 amino acids. The junction had 4 bases not matched to a gene; V was cut back by 3 bases and J by 3 bases. The CDR3 DNA follows: TGTGCCATCAGTGACGTCGCGGGGGGCTACGAGCAGTACTTC. It yields the protein CAISDVAGGYEQYF.

This clonotype showed up just a few times. The rearrangement uses TRBV7-3 and TRBJ2-2; TRBD2 agrees at 13 bases. The J segment lost 4 bases and the V segment lost 4 bases, leaving 6 bases of the junction unmatched. The germline gives CDR1 SGHTA, CDR2 FQGTGA. The CDR3 runs to 17 residues. As DNA, the CDR3 is TGTGCCAGCAGCTCCCGGACTAGCGGGGGTAGCACCGGGGAGCTGTTTTTT. Amino acid sequence: CASSSRTSGGSTGELFF.

The V gene is TRBV5-1, the J gene TRBJ2-7; D is unresolved. Germline V gene lookup returns CDR1 SGHRS and CDR2 YFSETQ. The CDR3 length is 13 residues. V was trimmed by 4 bases and J by 11 bases, leaving 19 bases between them. CDR3 in amino acids: CASSGPTRSEEYF. Written as DNA, the CDR3 is TGCGCCAGCAGCGGGCCTACAAGGTCAGAGGAGTACTTC. Complete variable domain (other parts from reference TRBV5-1 and TRBJ2-7): KAGVTQTPRYLIKTRGQQVTLSCSPISGHRSVSWYQQTPGQGLQFLFEYFSETQRNKGNFPGRFSGRQFSNSRSEMNVSTLELGDSALYLCASSGPTRSEEYFGPGTRLTVT.

The chain links TRBV9 to TRBJ1-1, with D hard to call. The CDR3 loop spans 14 amino acids. V dropped 0 bases and J dropped 4 bases, with 10 bases sitting between them. Germline CDR1 is SGDLS and CDR2 is YYNGEE. CDR3 nucleotides: TGTGCCAGCAGCGTAGCTGGGTATGGCACTGAAGCTTTCTTT. This gives the protein CASSVAGYGTEAFF.

The rearrangement joins TRBV7-6 to TRBJ2-2; D may match TRBD1 or TRBD2 (5 bases each). The CDR3 covers 17 residues. Germline assignment: CDR1 SGHVS and CDR2 FNYEAQ. The V end lost 6 bases, the J end lost 0 bases, and 17 bases lay between the germline ends. The CDR3 region is CASRHTGTGSNTGELFF. CDR3 sequence (DNA): TGTGCCAGCAGGCATACCGGGACCGGGTCGAACACCGGGGAGCTGTTTTTT.

The sample holds a few counts of this clonotype. The J gene is TRBJ1-2, the V gene TRBV12-3 or TRBV12-4; D is undetermined. The CDR3 has 12 residues. V gave up 1 base and J gave up 8 bases, with 8 bases separating them. Written as DNA, the CDR3 is TGTGCCAGCAGTTTAGAGGGCCTGGGCTACACCTTC. This sequence encodes CASSLEGLGYTF.

This clonotype was observed a handful of times. The rearrangement joins TRBV3-1 to TRBJ2-7; no clear D gene. The germline V gene has CDR1 LGHDT and CDR2 YNNKEL (reference sequence). Trimming shortened V by 1 base and J by 2 bases, and 9 bases separated the two germline ends. The CDR3 covers 14 residues. The CDR3 reads CASSQGGYTYEQYF. CDR3 sequence (DNA): TGTGCCAGCAGCCAAGGGGGATACACCTACGAGCAGTACTTC.

This sequence joins TRBV6-2 or TRBV6-3 and TRBJ2-7; 10 bases align to TRBD2. The CDR3 consists of 15 residues. V was pared by 4 bases and J by 7 bases, with 10 bases of the junction left unmatched. Germline V gives CDR1 MNHEY, CDR2 SVGEGT. CDR3 in amino acids: CASSSPLAGVREQYF. The CDR3 nucleotides are TGTGCCAGCAGTTCCCCTCTAGCGGGAGTGCGTGAGCAGTACTTC.

V usage is TRBV27 and J usage is TRBJ1-2; D unresolved. Germline assignment: CDR1 MNHEY and CDR2 SMNVEV (reference sequence). The germline V and J ends were trimmed by 4 bases and 9 bases, with 15 bases remaining between them. This CDR3 region has 13 residues. The CDR3: CASSSSAGRRYTF. The CDR3 coding sequence is TGTGCCAGCAGTTCCAGCGCCGGCAGGCGCTACACCTTC.

Here the CDR3 reads CASSLGGRDTNDEQFF. CDR3 nucleotides: TGCGCCAGCAGCTTGGGGGGCCGGGACACGAACGATGAGCAGTTCTTC. The chain couples TRBV5-1 to TRBJ2-1; possibly TRBD1 for D (6 bases). Deletions cut 0 bases from V and 8 bases from J, with 18 bases between. The CDR3 contains 16 residues. CDR1 is SGHRS and CDR2 is YFSETQ in the germline V gene.

This clonotype appeared a few times. This rearrangement joins TRBV6-1 to TRBJ1-1; TRBD1 matches 7 bases. Unmatched junction bases numbered 6, after V lost 5 bases and J lost 0 bases. The germline gives CDR1 MNHNS, CDR2 SASEGT. This CDR3 comprises 15 residues. DNA of the CDR3: TGTGCCAGCAGTCCAGGACAGGTTATGAACACTGAAGCTTTCTTT. The encoded protein is CASSPGQVMNTEAFF.

The V and J genes are TRBV29-1 and TRBJ2-5; 7 bases match TRBD2. Per germline, CDR1 SQVTM and CDR2 ANQGSEA. The J segment lost 1 base and the V segment lost 7 bases, leaving 15 bases of the junction unmatched. This CDR3 comprises 16 residues. The CDR3 spells CSGGREITSPQETQYF. CDR3 nucleotides: TGCAGCGGGGGGAGGGAGATTACTAGTCCCCAAGAGACCCAGTACTTC.

This chain joins TRBV30 and TRBJ1-4; D possibly corresponds to TRBD1 (6 bases). Trimming stripped 3 bases from V and 0 bases from J, with 11 bases between. The CDR3 totals 15 residues. Germline V lookup: CDR1 GTSNPN, CDR2 SVGIG (reference sequence). CDR3 region: CAWRGPGATNEKLFF. The CDR3 DNA is TGTGCCTGGAGAGGGCCAGGGGCAACTAATGAAAAACTGTTTTTT.